Presented here are 3 T cell receptor beta chains from one specimen sequenced in a study of shared clonotypes between healthy human individuals. Libraries were prepared by immunoSEQ multiplex PCR; TCRdb keeps only in-frame clonotypes and omits some of them. The table has over a million clones, 96% seen once. Sequencing was performed on naive CD4+ T cells sorted from blood. As for subset: CD45RA+ positively selected. The receptors here all came from a man between 25 and 39 years old in good health.

To note about this clone: The same CDR3 arises from other DNA sequences in this sample as well. This chain uses TRBV29-1 with TRBJ2-5; D is tentatively TRBD1 or TRBD2 (5 bases each). This CDR3 has 12 amino acids. The V end was cut by 4 bases, the J end by 1 base, with 7 bases between. The germline V gene has CDR1 SQVTM and CDR2 ANQGSEA. CDR3 loop: CSVGGAQETQYF. The CDR3 nucleotides read TGCAGCGTTGGAGGGGCCCAAGAGACCCAGTACTTC.

The chain carries TRBV6-1 and TRBJ2-3; 8 bases are a match to TRBD1. The junction had 9 bases not matched to a gene; V was cut back by 10 bases and J by 6 bases. The CDR3 is made up of 13 amino acids. Germline V gene data show CDR1 as MNHNS and CDR2 as SASEGT. CDR3 sequence: CATEIDRGDTQYF. The CDR3 nucleotides are TGTGCCACCGAGATTGACAGGGGCGATACGCAGTATTTT.

The rearrangement joins TRBV28 to TRBJ2-2; 8 nucleotides line up with TRBD1. This CDR3 region has 14 residues. From germline, CDR1 is MDHEN and CDR2 SYDVKM. CDR3 amino acids: CAGQGTANTGELFF. The CDR3 DNA reads as TGTGCAGGACAGGGAACGGCGAACACCGGGGAGCTGTTTTTT.